The text below deals with one T cell receptor (beta chain). Sample-barcoded 5' priming and a J-beta primer mix drove a second PCR of about 6 to 12 cycles. Samples each returned at least 3 million CDR3-containing paired-end reads. TCRdb recomputed calls from the 5' RACE reads with MiXCR, one row per CDR3 protein. This sample has 650,000 to 900,000 distinct CDR3 sequences; about 59% occur once, and the top ten carry about 27%. This sample stems from a study of blood T cells in healthy people across ages. CDR3 length: 13 residues. With V trimmed by 3 bases and J by 2 bases, 2 bases remained unmatched. The germline V gene has CDR1 DFQATT and CDR2 SNEGSKA (reference sequence).

The sample comprised blood. The sequence derives from a man aged 25-45 years in good health. V gene TRBV20-1 combines with J gene TRBJ1-1; TRBD1 matches at 8 bases. DNA for the CDR3: TGCAGTGCTAGCACAGGGGGTAACACTGAAGCTTTCTTT. This codes for CSASTGGNTEAFF.